The 14 T cell receptor beta chains in this list originate from one sample, sequenced in a study of beta chain features in type 1 diabetes. Expressed TCRB transcripts were sequenced because the entire RNA isolate underwent reverse transcription. This table comes from immunoSEQ multiplex PCR, and its TCRdb copy is limited to in-frame clones, with some not included. The data show 900,000 or so clones, 17% seen once. Sequencing used naive CD4+ T cells from blood. Receptor source: a woman between 18 and 29 years old in good health.

This chain joins TRBV29-1 and TRBJ1-2; D unresolved. Per the germline V gene, CDR1 is SQVTM and CDR2 is ANQGSEA. The CDR3 totals 13 residues. Between the trimmed V and J ends, which lost 4 bases and 3 bases, there was a span of 12 bases. The CDR3 region has the DNA TGCAGCGTTGGGGGTGCCGGGGACTATGGCTACACCTTC. Translation: CSVGGAGDYGYTF.

The chain links TRBV11-3 to TRBJ2-3; a weak D match, TRBD2 (5 bases). The germline V gene has CDR1 SGHNT and CDR2 YENEEA. The CDR3 loop spans 17 amino acids. Deletions cut 6 bases from V and 3 bases from J, with 22 bases between. DNA of the CDR3: TGTGCCAGCAGTCGAGGCCGGGGTAGCCGGACGACAGATACGCAGTATTTT. It specifies CASSRGRGSRTTDTQYF.

V and J are TRBV18 and TRBJ2-3; TRBD1 matches at 7 bases. The J segment lost 3 bases and the V segment lost 8 bases, leaving 5 bases of the junction unmatched. The CDR3 consists of 13 residues. Germline V lookup: CDR1 KGHSH, CDR2 LQKENI. The CDR3 loop is CASATGLTDTQYF. The CDR3, as DNA: TGTGCCAGCGCGACAGGGTTGACAGATACGCAGTATTTT.

DNA for the CDR3: TGCAGCGCCGGGGGGCGGTGGAACACTGAAGCTTTCTTT. Protein product: CSAGGRWNTEAFF. The rearrangement links TRBV29-1 to TRBJ1-1, with a tentative D call TRBD1 (6 bases). CDR3 length: 13 amino acids. V shed 7 bases and J shed 1 base, with 13 bases lying between them. The V gene's germline CDR1 is SQVTM and CDR2 ANQGSEA.

The rearrangement uses TRBV2 and TRBJ1-3; no clear D. This CDR3 is 15 amino acids long. Trimming shortened V by 2 bases and J by 0 bases, and 8 bases separated the two germline ends. Germline V gene lookup returns CDR1 SNHLY and CDR2 FYNNEI. In nucleotides, the CDR3 is TGTGCCAGCAGTGAACTGGAGATCTCTGGAAACACCATATATTTT. This translates into CASSELEISGNTIYF.

The chain links TRBV28 to TRBJ2-1, with D perhaps matching TRBD1 (6 bases). The germline CDR1 and CDR2 sequences are MDHEN and SYDVKM. Trimming shortened V by 1 base and J by 1 base, and 17 bases separated the two germline ends. The CDR3 is 18 residues long. For the CDR3, the DNA is TGTGCCAGCAGTTTATCAGGGGTTCGGGGTCGGTCCTACAATGAGCAGTTCTTC. Its translation: CASSLSGVRGRSYNEQFF.

V and J are TRBV7-9 and TRBJ2-4, with TRBD1 matching 7 bases. The CDR3 runs to 17 residues. J gave up 0 bases and V 1 base, and 6 bases lay outside the gene matches. Germline loops: CDR1 SEHNR, CDR2 FQNEAQ (reference sequence). The DNA for the CDR3 is TGTGCCAGCAGCTTAGGTACGACAGGGACAGCCAAAAACATTCAGTACTTC. It specifies CASSLGTTGTAKNIQYF.

This rearrangement joins TRBV18 to TRBJ2-7; 9 nucleotides line up with TRBD1. The V and J ends lost 6 bases and 3 bases, in that order; junction bases with no gene match: 12. From germline, CDR1 is KGHSH and CDR2 LQKENI. This CDR3 spans 16 amino acids. CDR3 nucleotide sequence: TGTGCCAGCTCGTTTGGAACCGGGACAGGGATCTACGAGCAGTACTTC. It translates to CASSFGTGTGIYEQYF.

This clone was seen a few times. The chain carries TRBV10-3 and TRBJ2-2; D is unclear. CDR3 length: 12 residues. Deletions cut 6 bases from V and 7 bases from J, with 9 bases between. Germline values: CDR1 ENHRY, CDR2 SYGVKD. The CDR3 nucleotides read TGTGCCATCAGGACTTACGACGGGGAGCTGTTTTTT. Residues: CAIRTYDGELFF.

This chain links TRBV28 with TRBJ2-5, with TRBD2 identical over 9 bases. The closer fit of TRBJ2-7 to the DNA end suggests the J call may be wrong. The CDR3 runs to 13 residues. Germline assignment: CDR1 MDHEN and CDR2 SYDVKM. CDR3 sequence reads: CASSLTSGYEQYF. The CDR3 nucleotides read TGTGCCAGCAGTCTGACTAGCGGCTACGAGCAGTACTTC.

The rearrangement uses TRBV18 and TRBJ2-2; 8 nucleotides align to TRBD2. The CDR3 totals 15 residues. Looked up from germline, CDR1 is KGHSH and CDR2 is LQKENI. Trimming at V came to 2 bases and at J to 6 bases, leaving 5 bases not matched to a gene. CDR3 nucleotide sequence: TGTGCCAGCTCACCAAAAGCGGGGGCATCCGGGGAGCTGTTTTTT. Translating gives CASSPKAGASGELFF.

The CDR3 DNA reads TGCGCCAGCACCACCATGGGACAGGACAATTTCTCTAACTATGGCTACACCTTC. It codes for CASTTMGQDNFSNYGYTF. This sequence joins TRBV4-1 and TRBJ1-2; 8 bases agree with TRBD1. V trimming: 7 bases; J trimming: 0 bases; junction bases outside the gene matches: 16. This CDR3 has 18 residues. From germline, CDR1 is MGHRA and CDR2 YSYEKL.

This chain connects TRBV6-5 to TRBJ2-7; D is possibly TRBD1 (5 bases). Trimming removed 6 bases at V and 7 bases at J, with 19 bases between. Germline CDR1 reads MNHEY; CDR2 reads SVGAGI. The CDR3 is 14 amino acids. The DNA for the CDR3 is TGTGCCAGCAGCCGCCCCGACAGTCCGCGGGAGCAGTACTTC. It specifies CASSRPDSPREQYF.

This chain connects TRBV29-1 to TRBJ1-1; 12 bases map to TRBD1. This CDR3 comprises 16 residues. With 4 bases clipped from V and 6 bases from J, the junction kept 12 bases outside the gene matches. Germline V CDR1 and CDR2: SQVTM, ANQGSEA. Here the CDR3 reads CSVGHRDRGRRAEAFF. CDR3 nucleotide sequence: TGCAGCGTTGGTCACCGGGACAGGGGGCGCAGGGCTGAAGCTTTCTTT.